One sample yielded the 3 T cell receptor beta chains listed below, sequenced in a study of blood T cell repertoires in COVID-19. Data came from immunoSEQ multiplex PCR; TCRdb stores just in-frame clones and leaves some out. The sample holds 150,000 to 200,000 clones, approximately 87% seen once. What was sequenced was peripheral blood. Receptors were obtained from a woman aged 55-75 years with COVID-19, enrolled during active disease.

The rearrangement links TRBV18 to TRBJ1-4; TRBD1 aligns across 11 bases. V was clipped by 0 bases and J by 6 bases; unmatched bases: 6. Germline-derived CDR1 and CDR2 are KGHSH and LQKENI. The CDR3 is made up of 17 amino acids. CDR3: CASSPPRTGGDHEKLFF. DNA for the CDR3: TGTGCCAGCTCACCACCGAGGACAGGGGGCGATCATGAAAAACTGTTTTTT.

The V and J genes are TRBV21-1 and TRBJ2-1; the table's D call, TRBD2, has no DNA check behind it. TRBV21-1 is a recognized pseudogene. The CDR3 runs 16 residues. Here the CDR3 DNA reads TGTGCCAGCAGCAGTTTTGTCGGGAGGGCACACAATGAGCAGTTCTTC. It yields the protein CASSSFVGRAHNEQFF.

V is TRBV5-1 and J is TRBJ2-3; 10 bases line up with TRBD2. Germline values: CDR1 SGHRS, CDR2 YFSETQ. This CDR3 region has 15 residues. Unmatched junction bases numbered 1, after V lost 2 bases and J lost 1 base. The CDR3 DNA reads as TGCGCCAGCAGCTTTGGACTAGCGGGCACAGATACGCAGTATTTT. The encoded protein is CASSFGLAGTDTQYF.